These 23 T cell receptor beta chains were all obtained from the same sample, sequenced in a study of blood T cells in healthy people across ages. Then a second PCR, running roughly 7 to 11 cycles, was carried out with a sample-barcoded 5' primer and a J-beta primer mix. Each CDR3 protein is one row after TCRdb ran MiXCR on the 5' RACE reads. This table has about 970,000 distinct CDR3 sequences, just over 50% appearing once. Sequenced: blood. All receptors derive from a woman in her sixties in good health.

This clonotype was seen only a few times. The rearrangement joins TRBV2 to TRBJ1-2; D may be TRBD1 (5 bases). Trimming removed 2 bases from V and 0 bases from J, with 10 bases in between. In germline, CDR1 is SNHLY, CDR2 FYNNEI. The CDR3 runs 15 residues. CDR3 nucleotides: TGTGCCAGCAGTGAACAGGGCAGAGCTAACTATGGCTACACCTTC. Encoded protein: CASSEQGRANYGYTF.

The rearrangement links TRBV14 to TRBJ2-4, with D unresolved. The CDR3 sequence is 13 residues long. Germline-derived CDR1 and CDR2 are SGHDN and FVKESK. The V gene lost 1 base and the J gene lost 6 bases, with 7 bases spanning the gap. The CDR3 spells CASSQGYRNIQYF. CDR3 DNA: TGTGCCAGCAGCCAAGGTTACCGAAACATTCAGTACTTC.

The chain links TRBV15 to TRBJ2-5; TRBD1 aligns across 7 bases. V lost 1 base, J lost 7 bases, and 12 bases stayed unmatched. The CDR3 extends over 16 amino acids. Germline CDR1 LNHNV, CDR2 YYDKDF (reference sequence). The DNA of the CDR3 is TGTGCCACCAGCAGAGTACCTGGGACAGTAGAATTGACCCAGTACTTC. Residues: CATSRVPGTVELTQYF.

The CDR3 DNA reads as TGTGCCAGCAGCTTCAGGTGGGAGACCCAGTACTTC. It yields the protein CASSFRWETQYF. V and J are TRBV7-6 and TRBJ2-5; D is uncertain. Trimming cost V 3 bases and J 5 bases, with 7 bases left between them. The CDR3 consists of 12 residues. Per the germline V gene, CDR1 is SGHVS and CDR2 is FNYEAQ.

This clonotype came up a few times. The V and J genes are TRBV7-2 and TRBJ2-3, with D tentatively TRBD1 (6 bases). CDR1 and CDR2 from the germline V gene are SGHTA and FQGNSA. The CDR3 loop spans 16 amino acids. The ends were cut back, 2 bases at V and 0 bases at J, with 12 bases in the middle. Here the CDR3 reads CASSLWIGGSTDTQYF. In DNA form, the CDR3 reads TGTGCCAGCAGCTTATGGATAGGGGGTAGCACAGATACGCAGTATTTT.

The V call is TRBV10-3, the J call TRBJ2-5; no clear D. Looked up from germline, CDR1 is ENHRY and CDR2 is SYGVKD. This CDR3 has 12 amino acids. Trimming took 8 bases from V and 0 from J, leaving 7 bases between them. The CDR3 DNA reads as TGTGCCATCTCACGGAACCAAGAGACCCAGTACTTC. Translating gives CAISRNQETQYF.

The chain recombines TRBV7-2 with TRBJ2-5; D not certain. Deletions cut 8 bases from V and 9 bases from J, with 19 bases between. Germline CDR1 and CDR2: SGHTA and FQGNSA. The CDR3 runs 13 residues. CDR3 in DNA: TGTGCCAGCTCCTCCTACCTGGTGGAGTCCCAGTACTTC. It is translated as CASSSYLVESQYF.

This clonotype was observed a few times. The rearrangement links TRBV12-3 or TRBV12-4 to TRBJ2-4; D ambiguous. The V and J ends lost 8 bases and 5 bases respectively, with 10 bases between them. This CDR3 contains 12 residues. The CDR3 reads CASRREENIQYF. The DNA for the CDR3 is TGTGCCAGCCGTCGCGAGGAAAACATTCAGTACTTC.

This clonotype has only a few counts. The chain recombines TRBV4-2 with TRBJ2-1; weak D call: TRBD1 (6 bases). The J call is uncertain, as TRBJ2-7 better fits the DNA end. The CDR3 runs 13 residues. Germline CDR1 LGHNA, CDR2 YNFKEQ. The CDR3 region has the DNA TGTGCCAGCAGCCAAGGGGGACACAATGAGCAGTACTTC. Translating it yields CASSQGGHNEQYF.

The chain employs TRBV20-1 and TRBJ1-5, with 7 bases matching TRBD1. The V and J ends lost 3 bases and 4 bases, in that order; junction bases with no gene match: 12. This CDR3 has 16 residues. The germline CDR1 and CDR2 sequences are DFQATT and SNEGSKA (reference sequence). CDR3 sequence reads: CSAREQGGDGNQPQHF. In nucleotides, the CDR3 is TGCAGTGCTAGGGAACAAGGGGGCGATGGGAATCAGCCCCAGCATTTT.

The V call is TRBV7-2, the J call TRBJ2-7, with D unresolved. The CDR3 contains 14 residues. The V gene lost 5 bases and the J gene lost 2 bases, with 13 bases spanning the gap. From germline, CDR1 is SGHTA and CDR2 FQGNSA. CDR3 nucleotide sequence: TGTGCCAGCAGCCCTGGGCGGTTTCCCTACGAGCAGTACTTC. It yields the protein CASSPGRFPYEQYF. Filled out from reference TRBV7-2 and TRBJ2-7, the complete variable domain reads GAGVSQSPSNKVTEKGKDVELRCDPISGHTALYWYRQSLGQGLEFLIYFQGNSAPDKSGLPSDRFSAERTGGSVSTLTIQRTQQEDSAVYLCASSPGRFPYEQYFGPGTRLTVT.

This clonotype was seen a few times. This chain links TRBV20-1 with TRBJ2-1, with 8 bases aligning to TRBD2. The CDR3 has 17 amino acids. Looked up from germline, CDR1 is DFQATT and CDR2 is SNEGSKA (reference sequence). CDR3 region: CSGYKRGFDGPYNEQFF. The CDR3 DNA follows: TGCAGCGGGTACAAGCGGGGGTTTGACGGTCCCTACAATGAGCAGTTCTTC.

The rearrangement uses TRBV7-2 and TRBJ2-1, with a weak D call TRBD2 (6 bases). V lost 5 bases and J lost 4, with 18 bases in between. The CDR3 spans 16 residues. Germline CDR1 reads SGHTA; CDR2 reads FQGNSA. The CDR3 nucleotides read TGTGCCAGCAGCATAAAGGCGGAGGGCTTTTACAATGAGCAGTTCTTC. Encoded protein: CASSIKAEGFYNEQFF. Filled out from reference TRBV7-2 and TRBJ2-1, the complete variable domain reads GAGVSQSPSNKVTEKGKDVELRCDPISGHTALYWYRQSLGQGLEFLIYFQGNSAPDKSGLPSDRFSAERTGGSVSTLTIQRTQQEDSAVYLCASSIKAEGFYNEQFFGPGTRLTVL.

This clonotype was found many times. The junction and the germline gene differ at one end; a read error may be behind it. This chain joins TRBV28 and TRBJ2-5; unclear D gene. This CDR3 has 13 amino acids. In germline, CDR1 is MDHEN, CDR2 SYDVKM. Here the CDR3 DNA reads TGTGCCAGCAGTTTCACGAACCAGGAGACCCAGTACTTC. Translated: CASSFTNQETQYF. The complete variable domain, with remaining parts taken from reference TRBV28 and TRBJ2-5, reads DVKVTQSSRYLVKRTGEKVFLECVQDMDHENMFWYRQDPGLGLRLIYFSYDVKMKEKGDIPEGYSVSREKKERFSLILESASTNQTSMYLCASSFTNQETQYFGPGTRLLVL.

The chain joins TRBV20-1 to TRBJ2-3; a weak D match, TRBD1 (5 bases). The germline V gene encodes CDR1 DFQATT and CDR2 SNEGSKA (reference sequence). CDR3 length: 14 residues. Trimming left V 0 bases short and J 8 bases short, with 15 bases between. The CDR3 spells CSARDNVGRITQYF. The CDR3 bases are TGCAGTGCTAGAGATAATGTGGGGCGAATTACGCAGTATTTT.

The chain combines TRBV20-1 with TRBJ2-4; D might be TRBD2 (5 bases). CDR3 size: 14 residues. Germline CDR1 is DFQATT and CDR2 is SNEGSKA (reference sequence). Between the trimmed V and J ends, which lost 0 bases and 8 bases, there was a span of 14 bases. The CDR3, as DNA: TGCAGTGCTAGAGATAGAGGGTCGGGTGACATTCAGTACTTC. It codes for CSARDRGSGDIQYF.

The chain uses TRBV10-3 and TRBJ2-7; 9 bases fit TRBD2. The ends lost 6 bases at V and 3 bases at J; junction bases unmatched: 6. From germline, CDR1 is ENHRY and CDR2 SYGVKD. This CDR3 has 14 residues. The CDR3 bases are TGTGCCATCAGGAGTAGCGGGAGTCTCTACGAGCAGTACTTC. Translation: CAIRSSGSLYEQYF.

The chain couples TRBV2 to TRBJ2-4; D not certain. The last part of the DNA fits TRBJ2-7 better; the J call may be wrong. The CDR3 consists of 14 residues. The germline V gene has CDR1 SNHLY and CDR2 FYNNEI. In DNA form, the CDR3 reads TGTGCCAGCAGTGAACCAGGAACCGACTACGAGCAGTACTTC. Protein: CASSEPGTDYEQYF.

In DNA form, the CDR3 reads TGTGCCAGCAGCCACCCGGGCAGGGTTACAGATACGCAGTATTTT. Translated, it gives CASSHPGRVTDTQYF. The chain combines TRBV3-1 with TRBJ2-3, with D possibly matching TRBD1 (5 bases). Deletions cut 3 bases from V and 3 bases from J, with 13 bases between. The CDR3 sequence is 15 residues long. In germline, CDR1 is LGHDT, CDR2 YNNKEL (reference sequence).

This chain joins TRBV20-1 and TRBJ2-6; possible D gene TRBD1, 6 bases. From germline, CDR1 is DFQATT and CDR2 SNEGSKA (reference sequence). Deletions cut 6 bases from V and 1 base from J, with 10 bases between. The length of the CDR3 is 14 residues. For the CDR3, the DNA is TGCAGTGCCCCGGACAGTTCTGGGGCCAACGTCCTGACTTTC. Its translation is CSAPDSSGANVLTF.

This clonotype was observed a handful of times. V usage is TRBV7-2 and J usage is TRBJ2-4; unclear D gene. Germline CDR1 SGHTA, CDR2 FQGNSA. The CDR3 has 16 amino acids. Trimming cost V 1 base and J 0 bases, with 10 bases left between them. The DNA of the CDR3 is TGTGCCAGCAGCTTAGAACCGGGTATAGCCAAAAACATTCAGTACTTC. Translated: CASSLEPGIAKNIQYF.

For the CDR3, the DNA is TGTGCCAGCAGCTCCCGTGCGGGGCACGGAAATGAAAAACTGTTTTTT. It specifies CASSSRAGHGNEKLFF. The genes are TRBV11-2 and TRBJ1-4; perhaps TRBD1 as D (5 bases). Trimming took off 4 bases at V and 5 bases at J, with 17 bases between the two ends. Per the germline V gene, CDR1 is SGHAT and CDR2 is FQNNGV. This CDR3 has 16 residues.

This chain joins TRBV7-2 and TRBJ2-7; D perhaps matches TRBD1 (5 bases). The CDR3 is 15 residues long. Trimming pared 5 bases from V and 3 bases from J, leaving 17 bases between. The germline V gene encodes CDR1 SGHTA and CDR2 FQGNSA. CDR3 coding DNA: TGTGCCAGCAGCCCAATGACGGCAGGGCGCTACGAGCAGTACTTC. Translation: CASSPMTAGRYEQYF.